These T cell receptor beta chains were read from a single sample in a study of blood T cell repertoires in COVID-19. TCRdb's copy holds only in-frame clones and misses some; the assay was immunoSEQ multiplex PCR. Of under 350,000 clones in the sample, approximately 83% were seen once. Sequencing was done on a sample of peripheral blood. The receptors here all came from a woman in her 70s with acute or convalescent COVID-19. Each CDR3 is given with its conserved first and last residue.

TRBV19	TRBJ1-5	CATDRGSSNQPQHF
TRBV6-5	TRBJ1-1	CATKQGTEAFF
TRBV19	TRBJ1-1	CASSRQHMNTEAFF
TRBV3-1/TRBV3-2	TRBJ2-1	CASSYPRTGTRDEQFF
TRBV7-9	TRBJ2-3	CASSLVLARTDTQYF
TRBV10-3	TRBJ2-3	CAISARGGETDTQYF
TRBV5-1	TRBJ1-4	CASSIKSGSTNEKLFF
TRBV19	TRBJ2-2	CASRPLSTGELFF
TRBV7-8	TRBJ2-7	CASSLIRTRGHEQYF
TRBV11-2	TRBJ2-5	CASSFTGTSGEGGTQYF
TRBV5-1	TRBJ2-7	CASSIQVDGGEQYF
TRBV9	TRBJ2-5	CASSVGTSGGIQETQYF
TRBV10-3	TRBJ1-3	CAIRGAELNTIYF
TRBV27	TRBJ1-2	CASSSGTGGLEGYTF
TRBV2	TRBJ2-5	CASSEALLAGQETQYF
TRBV5-8	TRBJ2-7	CASSHRGPYEQYF
TRBV2	TRBJ1-3	CASTRDRTRGNTIYF
TRBV5-1	TRBJ1-1	CASSPNAGVGEAFF
TRBV18	TRBJ2-7	CASSLLAGVSYEQYF
TRBV2	TRBJ2-1	CASSESSRLISLFF
TRBV6-6	TRBJ1-4	CASGDNRGKLFF
TRBV7-2	TRBJ2-3	CASSNGQGARNTQYF
TRBV27	TRBJ1-1	CASSLTANTEAFF
TRBV11-2	TRBJ2-1	CASSLSIGGNEQFF